Shown below are 6 T cell receptor beta chains from a single sample sequenced in a study of cytomegalovirus exposure and HLA in healthy donors. The PCR had 60 Vbeta and 13 Jbeta primers. Produced via immunoSEQ multiplex PCR; TCRdb's table is partial and in-frame only. The sample includes about 93,000 clones, approximately 80% of them seen just once. The specimen was PBMCs. These TCRs come from a man aged 50 to 60 in good health and CMV-seronegative.

The rearrangement joins TRBV18 to TRBJ1-1, with D possibly matching TRBD1 (6 bases). Trimming shortened V by 6 bases and J by 1 base, and 9 bases separated the two germline ends. This CDR3 is built from 13 residues. The V gene's germline CDR1 is KGHSH and CDR2 LQKENI. CDR3 residues: CASSSGQNTEAFF. The CDR3 nucleotides are TGTGCCAGCTCGTCGGGACAGAACACTGAAGCTTTCTTT.

V and J are TRBV13 and TRBJ1-5; 7 positions agree with TRBD1. Per germline, CDR1 PRHDT and CDR2 FYEKMQ (reference sequence). J lost 2 bases, V lost 5 bases, and 3 bases had no gene match. The CDR3 contains 14 residues. CDR3 region: CASSPGQGNQPQHF. CDR3 DNA: TGTGCCAGCAGCCCCGGACAGGGCAATCAGCCCCAGCATTTT.

The chain recombines TRBV29-1 with TRBJ2-3, with 9 bases matching TRBD1. The CDR3 loop spans 14 amino acids. V lost 7 bases and J lost 4; bases outside the gene matches: 9. Germline lookup yields CDR1 SQVTM and CDR2 ANQGSEA. The CDR3 sequence: CSGTGTGHPDTQYF. In DNA form, the CDR3 reads TGCAGCGGGACCGGGACAGGGCATCCAGATACGCAGTATTTT.

This chain links TRBV5-1 with TRBJ2-1; 10 bases are a match to TRBD2. Unmatched junction bases numbered 16, after V lost 2 bases and J lost 8 bases. CDR3 size: 18 residues. Germline CDR1 is SGHRS and CDR2 is YFSETQ. The CDR3 sequence is CASSLSSGRTSGRHEQFF. CDR3 DNA: TGCGCCAGCAGCTTAAGTAGTGGGCGGACTAGCGGACGACATGAGCAGTTCTTC.

V is TRBV28 and J is TRBJ1-1; D remains unclear. V was trimmed by 11 bases and J by 11 bases, leaving 9 bases between them. CDR3 length equals 8 residues. Germline CDR1 reads MDHEN; CDR2 reads SYDVKM. The CDR3 DNA reads as TGTGCCCGGGTAGCGGCTTTCTTT. It specifies CARVAAFF.

In its sample, this clone was seen once. Within the sample, other DNA sequences also encode this same CDR3. The V call is TRBV9, the J call TRBJ2-3, with 12 bases aligning to TRBD2. The CDR3 contains 16 residues. V dropped 5 bases and J dropped 0; count of bases not matched to a gene: 4. Germline CDR1 reads SGDLS; CDR2 reads YYNGEE. For the CDR3, the DNA is TGTGCCAGCAGTGTTGGGACTAGCGGGAGCACAGATACGCAGTATTTT. Translated: CASSVGTSGSTDTQYF.